This T cell receptor (beta chain) was recovered during a study of T cells in Graves' hyperthyroidism and ophthalmopathy (dated by TCRdb to between 2019 and 2020). Study-wide context: A discovery cohort of about 95 patients, 43 with Graves' ophthalmopathy and about 60 with stable Graves' hyperthyroidism, was used to find distinguishing TCR V-J signatures. In six Graves' hyperthyroidism patients, the study also compared T-cell repertoires from thyroid tissue with T-cell repertoires from blood. The 95 to 100 discovery patients were divided at random into training and test sets in a 7:3 ratio. Once sampling was done, hyperthyroidism patients were given methimazole at a starting dose of 30 mg daily, whereas ophthalmopathy patients were given high-dose intravenous methylprednisolone. An independent validation cohort of 18 to 20 hyperthyroidism patients and 17 patients who later progressed to ophthalmopathy tested prospective prediction of ophthalmopathy. TCR Vbeta CDR3 sequencing of 130 to 150 peripheral blood samples (43 ophthalmopathy, 75 hyperthyroidism and some 17 progressor patients) is reported in the paper. Overall study outcomes, separate from this receptor: Sample size was not statistically predetermined, and blinding of investigators to group allocation was not performed. Blood samples also contained most of the expanded thyroid clonotypes (frequency above 0.001), which suggests that blood repertoires may reflect thyroid immune responses. In cross-validation, a model built on a 13 V-J signature told ophthalmopathy apart from stable hyperthyroidism with approximately 90% sensitivity and approximately 81% specificity, and in testing the same model reached 80%/75%. In validation, the model predicted progression to ophthalmopathy a median of roughly 6.2 months before onset, with roughly 70% sensitivity and roughly 79% specificity.

Counted from cysteine to phenylalanine, this CDR3 has 17 amino acids. Just CDR3 DNA is preserved here, 51 bases in frame from base 1. V and J are truncated by 5 bases and 5 bases respectively, leaving an intervening sequence of 24 bases. CDR1 and CDR2 were assigned from the germline V gene as SGHVS and FQNEAQ. Of note for this clonotype: What antigen it recognizes has not been identified. No much larger clone is present one base from it, and per-base qualities are unavailable.

Graves' hyperthyroidism was defined as stable when no progression to ophthalmopathy occurred over 18 months of follow-up. Hyperthyroidism patients were newly diagnosed, with disease duration under 2 months, and aged 18 to 65 years. Exclusion was applied to patients with uncontrolled infections, other autoimmune diseases, pregnancy or lactation. Clinical symptoms, serum thyroxine and TRAb, thyroid ultrasound, and orbital computed tomography formed the basis for the diagnoses. Total RNA was extracted using Trizol reagent, and RNA quality was assessed on an Agilent 2100 Bioanalyzer. The TCR beta CDR3 regions were amplified from RNA transcripts. A first-round RT-PCR of the TCR CDR3 used the HTBI primer set with the Qiagen OneStep RT-PCR kit. The libraries were constructed in a second round of multiplex PCR and then size-selected and purified. Paired-end sequencing of the libraries was performed with 100 bp reads on an Illumina HiSeq2000. Per the authors' processing: SOAPnuke was used to process the raw data, throwing out any read that contained adapters or uncalled bases, had a mean Phred below 15, or lacked an exact constant-primer or identifier match. COPE v1.2.5 was used to merge high-quality paired reads, and clonotypes were defined as unique nucleotide sequences. MiTCR v1.1 was used to align the clonotypes against IMGT TRBV, TRBD and TRBJ reference segments. Only V-J combinations with frequency above 0.0001, covering roughly 99% of repertoires, were analysed. The TCS score was defined as F50 (clonal expansion) divided by E x V (chaos), with BLOSUM62-based TCRdist calculated between CDR3 peptides within each V-J. Welch's t-statistics and random forest reduced roughly 540 V-J features to 10 to 15, which were used in a naive Bayes classifier (R e1071). Thyroid-blood repertoire similarity was quantified with the Morisita-Horn index. TCRdb trimmed the raw reads at Q25, called clones with MiXCR and kept productive beta chains. Here each entry gathers all rows of one CDR3 protein and keeps the most common genes and DNA. These V and J calls rely on TCRdb rather than the paper's analysis. The sample records 45,000 to 55,000 distinct CDR3 sequences, roughly 51% of which are singletons. The ten largest clones capture roughly 30% of the sample.

The TCR was taken from a man between 18 and 35 years old with Graves' hyperthyroidism. The sequence joins TRBV7-8 to TRBJ1-1, with the identity of the D gene unclear. The sequenced sample consisted of peripheral blood or thyroid tissue (not recorded which). The CDR3 loop reads CASSPIPGGVVRTEAFF. The bases read TGTGCCAGCAGCCCCATCCCGGGCGGGGTTGTGCGGACTGAAGCTTTCTTT.